This is a list of T cell receptor beta chains from one sample in a study of T cell changes during pregnancy in multiple sclerosis. Sequencing was performed with immunoSEQ multiplex PCR; in TCRdb, only in-frame clones are kept and a portion is missing. The data show some 29,000 clones, 75% to 90% seen once. Here the sequenced sample was CD8+ T cells from peripheral blood mononuclear cells, taken after pregnancy. These receptors were taken from a female donor with multiple sclerosis, enrolled in a pregnancy study. Each CDR3 is given with its conserved first and last residue. The D gene is left open where the match is weak. Not every row has a clone size; where given, it reads once, few, many or a size class.

size,D,V,J,CDR3,DNA
.,TRBD2,TRBV19,TRBJ2-1,CASSIVGTKYNEQFF,TGTGCCAGTAGTATCGTTGGGACTAAGTACAATGAGCAGTTCTTC
.,TRBD2,TRBV30,TRBJ2-5,CACSALTSGMRETQYF,TGTGCCTGTTCAGCCTTGACTAGCGGGATGAGGGAGACCCAGTACTTC
.,TRBD2,TRBV9,TRBJ2-5,CASSLGLAVIETQYF,TGTGCCAGCAGCCTCGGACTAGCTGTGATAGAGACCCAGTACTTC
.,.,TRBV29-1,TRBJ2-7,CSVAARDGSYEQYF,TGCAGCGTTGCAGCCAGGGATGGCTCTTACGAGCAGTACTTC
few,TRBD1,TRBV9,TRBJ2-7,CASSVGDRAREQYF,TGTGCCAGCAGCGTAGGGGACAGGGCGCGCGAGCAGTACTTC
.,.,TRBV7-9,TRBJ2-5,CASSGEVPQETQYF,TGTGCCAGCAGCGGAGAGGTCCCCCAAGAGACCCAGTACTTC
.,.,TRBV7-6,TRBJ2-4,CASSQDSFSNIQYF,TGTGCCAGCAGCCAAGACAGTTTTTCTAACATTCAGTACTTC
.,.,TRBV27,TRBJ1-5,CASSLARAGGQPQHF,TGTGCCAGCAGCCTTGCCCGGGCAGGAGGTCAGCCCCAGCATTTT
.,TRBD1,TRBV10-1,TRBJ2-7,CASTFRQGPFPGEQYF,TGCGCCAGCACCTTTAGACAGGGCCCCTTCCCTGGCGAGCAGTACTTC
.,TRBD2,TRBV25-1,TRBJ2-5,CASSDPRATSGDSLAQYF,TGTGCCAGCAGTGACCCCAGGGCGACTAGCGGGGATTCATTGGCCCAGTACTTC
.,TRBD2,TRBV28,TRBJ2-3,CASSQLKVAGGTDTQYF,TGTGCCAGCAGCCAGCTAAAAGTGGCGGGGGGCACAGATACGCAGTATTTT
.,TRBD1,TRBV28,TRBJ2-7,CASSPRTGEQYF,TGTGCCAGCAGTCCCCGGACAGGGGAGCAGTACTTC
once,.,TRBV6-5,TRBJ1-2,CASSYSPVEYGYTF,TGTGCCAGCAGTTACTCGCCAGTCGAATATGGCTACACCTTC
.,.,TRBV27,TRBJ1-2,CASSFPGFYGYTF,TGTGCCAGCAGTTTTCCAGGCTTCTATGGCTACACCTTC
.,.,TRBV5-4,TRBJ2-3,CASSPLGFSTDTQYF,TGTGCCAGCAGCCCTCTCGGGTTTAGCACAGATACGCAGTATTTT
few,TRBD1,TRBV29-1,TRBJ1-5,CSVESFRTGGYSNQPQHF,TGCAGCGTTGAATCATTCCGGACAGGGGGGTATAGCAATCAGCCCCAGCATTTT
.,TRBD2,TRBV5-6,TRBJ2-5,CASSRKRASGSKETQYF,TGTGCCAGCAGCCGAAAGCGGGCTAGCGGGAGCAAAGAGACCCAGTACTTC
.,TRBD1,TRBV7-2,TRBJ1-1,CASSRTGTGGAFF,TGTGCCAGCAGCCGCACCGGGACAGGGGGAGCTTTCTTT
.,.,TRBV7-8,TRBJ2-5,CASSFSRLPARETQYF,TGTGCCAGCAGCTTCTCTCGACTTCCGGCGCGAGAGACCCAGTACTTC
.,.,TRBV19,TRBJ1-1,CASSYRTAVNTEAFF,TGTGCCAGTAGCTACAGGACAGCAGTGAACACTGAAGCTTTCTTT
.,.,TRBV4-1,TRBJ2-2,CASSQDWTLTAGELFF,TGCGCCAGCAGCCAAGACTGGACTCTAACCGCCGGGGAGCTGTTTTTT
.,TRBD1,TRBV28,TRBJ2-1,CASGTGNHEQFF,TGTGCCAGCGGGACAGGGAACCATGAGCAGTTCTTC
.,TRBD1,TRBV4-2,TRBJ2-7,CASSQEGTGAYEQYF,TGTGCCAGCAGCCAAGAAGGGACAGGAGCCTACGAGCAGTACTTC
.,TRBD1,TRBV18,TRBJ1-5,CASSANDRGAGQPQHF,TGTGCCAGCTCAGCAAATGACAGGGGCGCAGGTCAGCCCCAGCATTTT
.,TRBD2,TRBV5-8,TRBJ2-3,CASWEGDTDTQYF,TGTGCCAGCTGGGAGGGTGACACAGATACGCAGTATTTT
once,TRBD2,TRBV27,TRBJ2-1,CASSFSAGGNEQFF,TGTGCCAGCAGTTTTTCAGCGGGAGGGAATGAGCAGTTCTTC
.,TRBD2,TRBV4-1,TRBJ2-7,CASSLRLAGAYEQYF,TGCGCCAGCAGCCTCAGACTAGCGGGAGCCTACGAGCAGTACTTC
.,TRBD1,TRBV25-1,TRBJ2-5,CASSDRGPQETQYF,TGTGCCAGCAGTGACAGGGGGCCCCAGGAGACCCAGTACTTC
.,.,TRBV4-1,TRBJ1-5,CASSDILDQPQHF,TGCGCCAGCAGCGACATACTAGATCAGCCCCAGCATTTT
once,TRBD1,TRBV7-9,TRBJ2-1,CASSRGQAKFF,TGTGCCAGCAGCCGGGGACAGGCTAAGTTCTTC
.,.,TRBV29-1,TRBJ2-7,CSVKDSRDSYEQYF,TGCAGCGTCAAGGACAGCCGCGACTCCTACGAGCAGTACTTC
once,TRBD2,TRBV5-8,TRBJ2-1,CASSRGTSGSGEQFF,TGTGCCAGCAGCCGGGGGACTAGCGGGAGCGGTGAGCAGTTCTTC
.,.,TRBV15,TRBJ2-1,CATSKTSSPEQFF,TGTGCCACCAGCAAAACTAGCTCCCCTGAGCAGTTCTTC
.,TRBD2,TRBV13,TRBJ2-5,CASSLLREATQETQYF,TGTGCCAGCAGCTTACTACGGGAGGCAACCCAAGAGACCCAGTACTTC
.,TRBD1,TRBV19,TRBJ1-5,CASNTGVTQPQHF,TGTGCCAGTAATACAGGGGTCACTCAGCCCCAGCATTTT
.,TRBD2,TRBV9,TRBJ2-2,CASSVASGSLTGELFF,TGTGCCAGCAGCGTAGCTAGCGGGAGTCTCACCGGGGAGCTGTTTTTT
.,TRBD1,TRBV6-4,TRBJ1-2,CASNSASGQGVRSYGYTF,TGTGCCAGCAACTCAGCGTCGGGACAGGGGGTGAGGAGCTATGGCTACACCTTC
.,.,TRBV7-9,TRBJ2-7,CASNARARDEQYF,TGTGCCAGCAACGCCAGGGCTCGCGACGAGCAGTACTTC
.,.,TRBV12-5,TRBJ1-1,CASGLVVGDWGHPEAFF,TGTGCTAGTGGTTTGGTAGTTGGTGATTGGGGGCACCCTGAAGCTTTCTTT
.,.,TRBV12-5,TRBJ1-2,CASGLVGDARAYGYTF,TGTGCTAGTGGTTTGGTAGGGGATGCAAGGGCCTATGGCTACACCTTC
once,TRBD2,TRBV7-2,TRBJ2-5,CASSLSLAELTQETQYF,TGTGCCAGCAGCTTATCTCTAGCGGAGCTGACACAAGAGACCCAGTACTTC
.,TRBD1,TRBV5-4,TRBJ1-2,CASSLPGQDLRDGYTF,TGTGCCAGCAGCTTGCCGGGACAGGACCTTCGGGATGGCTACACCTTC
.,TRBD1,TRBV11-1,TRBJ2-7,CASSLNPNPGQGRLEQYF,TGTGCCAGCAGCCTAAACCCAAACCCGGGACAGGGAAGGCTCGAGCAGTACTTC
.,TRBD1,TRBV4-2,TRBJ2-1,CASSPGQGKQFF,TGTGCCAGCAGCCCGGGACAGGGTAAGCAGTTCTTC
.,.,TRBV7-6,TRBJ1-1,CASSSLTEAFF,TGTGCCAGCAGCTCTCTGACTGAAGCTTTCTTT
.,TRBD2,TRBV10-3,TRBJ2-7,CAISESIGTSGSYEQYF,TGTGCCATCAGTGAGTCGATAGGGACTAGCGGGAGTTACGAGCAGTACTTC
.,TRBD1,TRBV27,TRBJ2-7,CASSLLDRDEQYF,TGTGCCAGCAGTTTATTGGACAGGGACGAGCAGTACTTC
.,.,TRBV7-2,TRBJ2-1,CASSPRAVPLYNEQFF,TGTGCCAGCAGCCCCCGTGCGGTACCCCTATACAATGAGCAGTTCTTC
.,.,TRBV4-3,TRBJ2-2,CASSQDRSGAGELFF,TGCGCCAGCAGCCAAGATCGAAGCGGTGCCGGGGAGCTGTTTTTT
.,TRBD2,TRBV5-6,TRBJ2-2,CASSTLAGVTGELFF,TGTGCCAGCAGCACACTAGCGGGAGTTACCGGGGAGCTGTTTTTT
few,TRBD2,TRBV5-1,TRBJ2-1,CASSFNGRAGDEQFF,TGCGCCAGCAGCTTTAACGGGAGGGCCGGGGATGAGCAGTTCTTC